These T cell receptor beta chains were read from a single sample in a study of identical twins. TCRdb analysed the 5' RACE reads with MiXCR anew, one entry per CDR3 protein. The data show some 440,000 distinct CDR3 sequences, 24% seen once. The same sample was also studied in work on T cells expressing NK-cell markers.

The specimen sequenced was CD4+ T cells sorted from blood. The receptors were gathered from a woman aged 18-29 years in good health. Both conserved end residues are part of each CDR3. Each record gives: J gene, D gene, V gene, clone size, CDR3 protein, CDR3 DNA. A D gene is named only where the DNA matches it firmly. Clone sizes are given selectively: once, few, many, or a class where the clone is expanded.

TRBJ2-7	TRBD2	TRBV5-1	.	CASSLLAGINEQYF	TGCGCCAGCAGCTTGCTAGCGGGGATCAACGAGCAGTACTTC
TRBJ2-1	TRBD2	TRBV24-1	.	CATSAHGTSGTWNEQFF	TGTGCCACCAGTGCTCATGGGACTAGCGGGACATGGAATGAGCAGTTCTTC
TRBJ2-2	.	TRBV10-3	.	CAISDQGTGELFF	TGTGCCATCAGTGATCAGGGAACGGGGGAGCTGTTTTTT
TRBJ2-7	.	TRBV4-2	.	CASTPGRLCEQYF	TGTGCCAGCACCCCCGGGCGCCTCTGCGAGCAGTACTTC
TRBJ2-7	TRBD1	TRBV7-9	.	CASSLDWDRAYEQYF	TGTGCCAGCAGCTTAGATTGGGACAGGGCCTACGAGCAGTACTTC
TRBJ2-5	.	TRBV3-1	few	CASSQDGRRETQYF	TGTGCCAGCAGCCAAGATGGGAGGCGAGAGACCCAGTACTTC
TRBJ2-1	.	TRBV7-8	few	CASSYDRRGGNEQFF	TGTGCCAGCAGCTACGACAGGCGGGGAGGCAATGAGCAGTTCTTC
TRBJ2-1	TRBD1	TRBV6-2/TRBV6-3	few	CASRPTQGSYNEQFF	TGTGCCAGCAGACCAACACAGGGGTCCTACAATGAGCAGTTCTTC
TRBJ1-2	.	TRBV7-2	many	CASSLNRLDGYTF	TGTGCCAGCAGCTTAAATCGACTGGATGGCTACACCTTC
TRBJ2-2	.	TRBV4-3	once	CASSQDRKREGAGELFF	TGCGCCAGCAGCCAAGATCGTAAACGGGAAGGAGCCGGGGAGCTGTTTTTT
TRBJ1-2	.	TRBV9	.	CASSPYSGKFGYGYTF	TGTGCCAGCAGCCCTTACTCCGGCAAGTTCGGCTATGGCTACACCTTC
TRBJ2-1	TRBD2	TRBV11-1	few	CASSRLAGVGNEQFF	TGTGCCAGCAGTAGGTTAGCGGGGGTCGGGAATGAGCAGTTCTTC
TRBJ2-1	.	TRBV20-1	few	CSARDPRGAYNEQFF	TGCAGTGCTAGAGATCCCCGGGGAGCCTACAATGAGCAGTTCTTC